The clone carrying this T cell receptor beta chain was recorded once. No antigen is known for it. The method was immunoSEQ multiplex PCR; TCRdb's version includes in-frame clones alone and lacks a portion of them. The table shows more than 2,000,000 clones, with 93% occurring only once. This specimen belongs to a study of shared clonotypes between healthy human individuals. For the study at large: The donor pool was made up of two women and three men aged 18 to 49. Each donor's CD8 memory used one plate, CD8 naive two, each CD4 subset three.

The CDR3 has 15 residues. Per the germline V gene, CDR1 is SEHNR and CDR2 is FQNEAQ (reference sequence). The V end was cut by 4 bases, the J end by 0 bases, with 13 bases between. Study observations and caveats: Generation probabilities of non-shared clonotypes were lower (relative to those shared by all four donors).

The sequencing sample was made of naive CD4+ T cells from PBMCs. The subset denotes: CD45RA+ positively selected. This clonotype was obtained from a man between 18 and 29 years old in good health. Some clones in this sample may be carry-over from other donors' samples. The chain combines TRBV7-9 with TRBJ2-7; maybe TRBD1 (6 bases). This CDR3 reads CASSYDRHLSYEQYF. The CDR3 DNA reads TGTGCCAGCAGCTACGACAGGCACCTCTCCTACGAGCAGTACTTC. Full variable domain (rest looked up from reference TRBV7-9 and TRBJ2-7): DTGVSQNPRHKITKRGQNVTFRCDPISEHNRLYWYRQTLGQGPEFLTYFQNEAQLEKSRLLSDRFSAERPKGSFSTLEIQRTEQGDSAMYLCASSYDRHLSYEQYFGPGTRLTVT.